This T cell receptor beta chain is drawn from a study of T-cell reconstitution after alpha-beta-depleted transplantation in children. Study conclusions and caveats: Reports say that about two months after transplant, the alpha-beta T cells came out of several hundred graft clones that had expanded.

Trimming cost V 1 base and J 0 bases, with 12 bases left between them. CDR3 length: 17 residues. Germline values: CDR1 MDHEN, CDR2 SYDVKM. For TCRbeta, the library was prepared with unique molecular identifiers. TCRdb reprocessed the PCR reads with MiXCR, giving one entry per CDR3 protein. The sample records about 980,000 distinct CDR3 sequences, about 30% being singletons. Remarks on this clonotype: Antigen: not known.

The gene calls are TRBV28 and TRBJ1-4; possibly TRBD1 for D (5 bases). This sequence was found in a boy under two years old who had a stem cell transplant for SCID, so the T cells may come from the graft donor. The sequenced sample was PBMCs, mostly from graft donor cells, obtained 360 days after TCRalphabeta/CD19-depleted stem cell transplant. As DNA, the CDR3 is TGTGCCAGCAGTTTATACGGGGGGGGAGCAACTAATGAAAAACTGTTTTTT. Residues: CASSLYGGGATNEKLFF.